Sequencing of this T cell receptor (beta chain) was carried out in a study of human T cells and chemical hapten exposure. At the level of the study: Per-sample TCR yields varied mainly from small pooled library volume differences.

Single cDNA molecules in the library carried unique molecular identifiers attached during preparation. As processed by the authors: Sequenced samples showed a median of approximately 100,000 TCRs each, with counts running from roughly 23,000 to 700,000. TCRdb processed the 5' RACE reads anew with MiXCR; each CDR3 protein has one entry. These V and J calls originate from TCRdb's pipeline instead of the authors' own analysis. The sample consists of about 81,000 distinct CDR3 sequences, roughly 8.4% of them appearing once. Germline V gene data show CDR1 as SGHVS and CDR2 as FQNEAQ. The V gene lost 0 bases and the J gene lost 2 bases, with 16 bases spanning the gap. CDR3 length: 17 amino acids. Whole blood, unfractionated, served as the material for total RNA extraction.

This receptor was obtained from a male donor in good health. The rearrangement links TRBV7-8 to TRBJ1-1, with D possibly matching TRBD1 (5 bases). For the CDR3, the DNA is TGTGCCAGCAGCTTAGCCCCCCTGTGGGGGACCAACACTGAAGCTTTCTTT. Translating gives CASSLAPLWGTNTEAFF.